These T cell receptor beta chains were read from a single sample in a study of OX40 agonist ivuxolimab in advanced cancers. The method was immunoSEQ multiplex PCR; TCRdb's version includes in-frame clones alone and lacks a portion of them. The sample consists of more than 50,000 clones, 80% of them appearing once. This material consisted of CD4+ or CD8+ T cells sorted from blood, taken in a trial of the OX40 agonist ivuxolimab. The source is an adult with an advanced solid tumor such as melanoma, head and neck, liver or kidney cancer. Both conserved end residues are part of each CDR3. Each record gives: D gene, V gene, clone size, J gene, CDR3 protein, CDR3 DNA. A D gene is named only where the DNA matches it firmly. Rows may omit the clone size; those that give it use once, few, many or a size class.

-	TRBV29-1	-	TRBJ1-2	CSVGQDGSYTF	TGCAGCGTCGGGCAGGATGGAAGCTACACCTTC
-	TRBV2	few	TRBJ1-5	CASSAPTALIKQPQHF	TGTGCCAGCAGTGCCCCTACCGCCCTTATAAAACAGCCCCAGCATTTT
-	TRBV7-9	-	TRBJ1-2	CASSRTQRDGYTF	TGTGCCAGCAGCAGGACCCAACGGGATGGCTACACCTTC
-	TRBV5-1	-	TRBJ1-4	CASSLGAGSSAEKLFF	TGCGCCAGCAGCTTGGGCGCGGGGTCATCGGCGGAAAAACTGTTTTTT
-	TRBV28	-	TRBJ1-1	CASNEGNTEAFF	TGTGCCAGCAACGAGGGGAACACTGAAGCTTTCTTT
-	TRBV28	-	TRBJ2-2	CASSSSGTPTGELFF	TGTGCCAGCAGTTCCTCCGGGACACCCACCGGGGAGCTGTTTTTT
-	TRBV7-3	-	TRBJ2-4	CASSRYGPGNIQYF	TGTGCCAGCAGCCGCTACGGACCGGGAAACATTCAGTACTTC
-	TRBV12-5	-	TRBJ1-1	CASVRDFGTEAFF	TGTGCTAGTGTCAGGGATTTCGGCACTGAAGCTTTCTTT
-	TRBV5-4	-	TRBJ2-1	CASSLDATSNEQFF	TGTGCCAGCAGCTTGGATGCGACTTCCAATGAGCAGTTCTTC
TRBD2	TRBV4-1	-	TRBJ2-3	CASSQDGGLAQTDTQYF	TGCGCCAGCAGCCAAGATGGCGGACTAGCTCAAACGGATACGCAGTATTTT
TRBD1	TRBV5-4	-	TRBJ1-1	CASSRGQGVGDTEAFF	TGTGCCAGCAGCCGGGGACAGGGGGTCGGGGACACTGAAGCTTTCTTT
TRBD1	TRBV7-2	-	TRBJ1-2	CASSLLDRGGYTF	TGTGCCAGCAGCTTATTAGACAGGGGAGGCTACACCTTC
-	TRBV5-8	-	TRBJ1-3	CASSRGGASSGNTIYF	TGTGCCAGCAGCCGAGGGGGGGCCAGCTCTGGAAACACCATATATTTT
-	TRBV5-4	few	TRBJ2-2	CASSLGGNTGELFF	TGTGCCAGCAGCTTGGGAGGGAACACCGGGGAGCTGTTTTTT
TRBD1	TRBV18	-	TRBJ1-3	CASSGQTTSGNTIYF	TGTGCCAGCTCGGGACAGACGACCTCTGGAAACACCATATATTTT
TRBD1	TRBV5-1	-	TRBJ1-4	CASSWGQGGEKLFF	TGCGCCAGCAGCTGGGGACAGGGCGGTGAAAAACTGTTTTTT
-	TRBV18	-	TRBJ1-1	CASSSTGRTEAFF	TGTGCCAGCTCATCCACAGGGCGGACTGAAGCTTTCTTT
-	TRBV2	-	TRBJ1-2	CASSERGWAPTSRRGGYGYTF	TGTGCCAGCAGTGAAAGAGGTTGGGCTCCGACCTCCCGTAGAGGTGGCTATGGCTACACCTTC
-	TRBV19	-	TRBJ1-5	CASSPPQHF	TGTGCCAGTAGTCCGCCCCAGCATTTT
-	TRBV6-1	-	TRBJ2-7	CASSEAGASYEQYF	TGTGCCAGCAGTGAAGCGGGGGCCTCCTACGAGCAGTACTTC
-	TRBV7-9	once	TRBJ2-3	CASSPEGATTTQYF	TGTGCCAGCAGCCCCGAGGGAGCCACAACGACGCAGTATTTT
-	TRBV29-1	-	TRBJ1-3	CSVGYGPSGNTIYF	TGCAGCGTTGGGTACGGACCCTCTGGAAACACCATATATTTT
-	TRBV5-1	-	TRBJ2-7	CASSLGQGPSYEQYF	TGCGCCAGCAGCTTGGGGCAGGGGCCCTCCTACGAGCAGTACTTC
TRBD1	TRBV7-2	-	TRBJ1-6	CASSPGTGEFSYNSPLHF	TGTGCCAGCAGCCCCGGGACAGGGGAGTTTTCCTATAATTCACCCCTCCACTTT